Following are 28 T cell receptor beta chains from one sample sequenced in a study of T-cell reconstitution after alpha-beta-depleted transplantation in children. TCRbeta library preparation incorporated unique molecular identifiers. TCRdb re-called the PCR reads with MiXCR, one entry per CDR3 protein. The sample gives about 610,000 distinct CDR3 sequences, over 9.5% of which show up once; less than 5% is in the top ten. The starting material was PBMCs from the stem cell graft donor, obtained from the stem cell graft. The receptor source for this set is a human donor who donated a stem cell graft to a child with acute myeloid leukemia.

This clonotype was detected ten times or more. The chain is built from TRBV20-1 and TRBJ1-2, with TRBD1 as a possible D gene (5 bases). Deletions cut 3 bases from V and 4 bases from J, with 15 bases between. Germline V gives CDR1 DFQATT, CDR2 SNEGSKA (reference sequence). The CDR3 is 14 amino acids. Here the CDR3 reads CSASSQGGIYGYTF. CDR3 sequence (DNA): TGCAGTGCTAGTAGCCAGGGAGGGATCTATGGCTACACCTTC.

In its sample, this clonotype was seen many times. V usage is TRBV12-3 or TRBV12-4 and J usage is TRBJ2-2, with D unclear. The CDR3 has 13 amino acids. The ends were cut back, 5 bases at V and 3 bases at J, with 7 bases in the middle. The CDR3 coding sequence is TGTGCCAGCAGTCCCGGTGACACCGGGGAGCTGTTTTTT. It is translated as CASSPGDTGELFF.

This chain uses TRBV7-9 with TRBJ1-4; tentative D call: TRBD1 (6 bases). V shed 4 bases and J shed 7 bases, with 13 bases lying between them. Germline V gives CDR1 SEHNR, CDR2 FQNEAQ (reference sequence). The length of the CDR3 is 14 residues. The CDR3 here is CASSSRDMVEKLFF. The DNA for the CDR3 is TGTGCCAGCAGCTCCAGGGACATGGTTGAAAAACTGTTTTTT.

This clonotype was counted ten times or more. V gene TRBV7-2 combines with J gene TRBJ1-3; no clear D gene. The CDR3 covers 14 residues. Germline CDR1 SGHTA, CDR2 FQGNSA. Trimming shortened V by 6 bases and J by 0 bases, and 9 bases separated the two germline ends. The CDR3 sequence is CASSPKGSGNTIYF. In nucleotides, the CDR3 is TGTGCCAGCAGTCCTAAGGGCTCTGGAAACACCATATATTTT.

The rearrangement uses TRBV28 and TRBJ2-7, with TRBD2 identical over 8 bases. Germline-derived CDR1 and CDR2 are MDHEN and SYDVKM. The CDR3 is 11 residues long. V dropped 11 bases and J dropped 3; count of bases not matched to a gene: 3. CDR3 in amino acids: CAVSGSYEQYF. The CDR3 region has the DNA TGTGCCGTAAGCGGGAGCTACGAGCAGTACTTC.

This clonotype was observed at least ten times. The chain combines TRBV29-1 with TRBJ2-4; no clear D. The V end was cut by 3 bases, the J end by 8 bases, with 8 bases between. This CDR3 contains 11 residues. Germline V gene sequence: CDR1 SQVTM, CDR2 ANQGSEA. The CDR3 DNA reads as TGCAGCGTTGAGGTATTGGACATTCAGTACTTC. This encodes CSVEVLDIQYF.

The J gene is TRBJ2-4, the V gene TRBV27; 10 nucleotides agree with TRBD2. Germline V lookup: CDR1 MNHEY, CDR2 SMNVEV (reference sequence). The V and J ends lost 4 bases and 0 bases, in that order; junction bases with no gene match: 3. The length of the CDR3 is 16 residues. DNA for the CDR3: TGTGCCAGCAGTTGGGGACTAGCGACAGCCAAAAACATTCAGTACTTC. Translating gives CASSWGLATAKNIQYF.

This clonotype has more than one count but fewer than ten. The chain is built from TRBV12-3 or TRBV12-4 and TRBJ2-2; 11 bases agree with TRBD2. CDR3 length: 16 residues. V lost 3 bases to trimming and J lost 5 bases; unmatched junction nucleotides: 5. The CDR3 DNA reads as TGTGCCAGCAGTTTGCCTAGCGGGAGGACGACCGGGGAGCTGTTTTTT. Residues: CASSLPSGRTTGELFF.

This clonotype was counted many times. This chain uses TRBV12-3 or TRBV12-4 with TRBJ1-2; possibly TRBD1 for D (5 bases). The CDR3 contains 13 residues. Trimming cost V 3 bases and J 2 bases, with 7 bases left between them. The CDR3 DNA reads as TGTGCCAGCAGTTTCAGGGAGAACTATGGCTACACCTTC. Its protein product is CASSFRENYGYTF.

The rearrangement links TRBV10-3 to TRBJ2-7; 11 bases map to TRBD2. With 7 bases clipped from V and 0 bases from J, the junction kept 5 bases outside the gene matches. The CDR3 has 15 amino acids. Germline V gene data show CDR1 as ENHRY and CDR2 as SYGVKD. As DNA, the CDR3 is TGTGCCATCATAGAGGGACTAGCGGACTCCTACGAGCAGTACTTC. Its translation: CAIIEGLADSYEQYF.

In its sample, this clonotype was seen a few times. This chain joins TRBV15 and TRBJ2-2; D is perhaps TRBD2 (5 bases). V lost 4 bases and J 7 bases, leaving 16 bases between the germline ends. CDR1 and CDR2 (germline): LNHNV, YYDKDF (reference sequence). The CDR3 has 15 amino acids. The chain's CDR3 is CATSKPEGTIGELFF. The CDR3 nucleotides read TGTGCCACCAGCAAACCAGAGGGTACAATCGGGGAGCTGTTTTTT. Using reference TRBV15 and TRBJ2-2 for the parts outside the CDR3, the full variable domain is DAMVIQNPRYQVTQFGKPVTLSCSQTLNHNVMYWYQQKSSQAPKLLFHYYDKDFNNEADTPDNFQSRRPNTSFCFLDIRSPGLGDTAMYLCATSKPEGTIGELFFGEGSRLTVL.

This clonotype has a single count. The CDR3 sequence: CSASGAGGETQYF. In nucleotides, the CDR3 is TGCAGTGCTAGTGGGGCGGGAGGGGAGACCCAGTACTTC. The chain combines TRBV20-1 with TRBJ2-5, with TRBD2 matching over 9 bases. Trimming cost V 3 bases and J 5 bases; bases outside gene matches: 4. Germline V gene lookup returns CDR1 DFQATT and CDR2 SNEGSKA (reference sequence). This CDR3 region has 13 residues.

V and J are TRBV7-9 and TRBJ2-2, with D tentatively TRBD2 (6 bases). The CDR3 is 16 amino acids. Deletions cut 3 bases from V and 4 bases from J, with 15 bases between. Looked up from germline, CDR1 is SEHNR and CDR2 is FQNEAQ (reference sequence). The DNA of the CDR3 is TGTGCCAGCAGCTTGAGGGACTCAGGCATCACCGGGGAGCTGTTTTTT. Encoded protein: CASSLRDSGITGELFF.

The chain is built from TRBV28 and TRBJ2-2, with D maybe TRBD2 (6 bases). V was clipped by 7 bases and J by 8 bases, with 20 bases between them. CDR1 and CDR2 from the germline V gene are MDHEN and SYDVKM. The CDR3 has 15 amino acids. The CDR3 here is CASTGPGEGKGELFF. In DNA, the CDR3 is TGTGCCAGCACGGGACCGGGGGAAGGGAAAGGGGAGCTGTTTTTT.

V gene TRBV27 combines with J gene TRBJ2-1, with D maybe TRBD2 (6 bases). V was shortened by 8 bases and J by 4 bases, with 18 bases between the two germline ends. Germline loops: CDR1 MNHEY, CDR2 SMNVEV (reference sequence). CDR3 size: 15 residues. The CDR3 nucleotides read TGTGCCAGCGGGACCTTCAGGGACTCTTACAATGAGCAGTTCTTC. It codes for CASGTFRDSYNEQFF.

CDR3 sequence (DNA): TGTGCCAGCAGAACCTTCACGACTAGCTACGAGCAGTACTTC. This gives the protein CASRTFTTSYEQYF. The chain couples TRBV5-5 to TRBJ2-7; D is perhaps TRBD2 (6 bases). CDR1 and CDR2 (germline): SGHKS, YYEKEE (reference sequence). Trimming left V 5 bases short and J 3 bases short, with 15 bases between. The CDR3 runs 14 residues.

This clonotype was counted a single time. This chain connects TRBV4-2 to TRBJ1-5, with unresolved D. V was shortened by 4 bases and J by 6 bases, with 13 bases between the two germline ends. CDR1 and CDR2 (germline): LGHNA, YNFKEQ. This CDR3 is 14 amino acids long. The CDR3 spells CASSLGLGIQPQHF. The CDR3, as DNA: TGTGCCAGCAGCCTCGGACTGGGGATTCAGCCCCAGCATTTT.

This clonotype was counted many times. This chain uses TRBV4-2 with TRBJ2-3; the match to TRBD2 covers 8 bases. Germline V gene data show CDR1 as LGHNA and CDR2 as YNFKEQ. V shed 3 bases and J 5 bases; nucleotides not matched to a gene: 7. The CDR3 runs to 15 residues. CDR3 protein: CASSQRPLAGDTQYF. Here the CDR3 DNA reads TGTGCCAGCAGCCAGCGACCTCTAGCGGGAGATACGCAGTATTTT.

This clonotype has just a few counts. This chain links TRBV2 with TRBJ2-1, with 9 bases identical to TRBD2. The CDR3 totals 15 residues. From germline, CDR1 is SNHLY and CDR2 FYNNEI. The V and J ends lost 5 bases and 2 bases, in that order; junction bases with no gene match: 4. This CDR3 reads CASSNLAGPYNEQFF. The CDR3 nucleotides are TGTGCCAGCAGTAATCTAGCGGGACCCTACAATGAGCAGTTCTTC.

This clonotype was recorded at least ten times. The chain combines TRBV21-1 with TRBJ2-4; the table's TRBD1 call for D was not verified on the DNA. TRBV21-1 has pseudogene status. The CDR3 is 18 amino acids. CDR3 sequence (DNA): TGTGCCAGCACCAAGGGGCAGGGGGGTGATCTAGCCAAAAACATTCAGTACTTC. It codes for CASTKGQGGDLAKNIQYF.

In its sample, this clonotype was seen a few times. The chain links TRBV4-3 to TRBJ2-1; 10 bases agree with TRBD2. The CDR3 is made up of 15 amino acids. The V segment lost 4 bases and the J segment 9 bases; nucleotides outside the gene matches: 9. Germline CDR1 is LGHNA and CDR2 is YSLEER. The CDR3 region has the DNA TGCGCCAGCAGCCCCGATTTGACTAGCGGGCGTGAGCAGTTCTTC. Translating it yields CASSPDLTSGREQFF.

The V gene is TRBV7-9, the J gene TRBJ1-5; TRBD1 is a possible D gene (5 bases). Germline loops: CDR1 SEHNR, CDR2 FQNEAQ (reference sequence). The CDR3 is made up of 15 amino acids. V was pared by 5 bases and J by 6 bases, with 17 bases between. CDR3 nucleotide sequence: TGTGCCAGCAGCGACGCGGGGGAAGAGGGTCAGCCCCAGCATTTT. Protein product: CASSDAGEEGQPQHF.

This clonotype was observed at least ten times. The gene calls are TRBV5-1 and TRBJ1-6; no clear D gene. V lost 5 bases and J lost 10, with 13 bases in between. Germline V CDR1 and CDR2: SGHRS, YFSETQ. CDR3 length: 13 residues. CDR3 bases: TGCGCCAGCAGTTTTTTTGAAAACTCACCCCTCCACTTT. This encodes CASSFFENSPLHF.

The chain has TRBV7-3 and TRBJ1-2; D ambiguous. V lost 1 base and J 6 bases, leaving 9 bases between the germline ends. Germline V gives CDR1 SGHTA, CDR2 FQGTGA. The CDR3 runs 13 residues. The CDR3 is CASSLNLGDGYTF. The CDR3 region has the DNA TGTGCCAGCAGCTTAAATCTTGGGGATGGCTACACCTTC.

The rearrangement joins TRBV11-1 to TRBJ2-1, with TRBD2 matching over 16 bases. The CDR3 is 20 amino acids. V shed 4 bases and J 2 bases; nucleotides not matched to a gene: 11. Germline CDR1 SGHAT, CDR2 FQDESV (reference sequence). The CDR3 here is CASSSPSGTSGRGAYNEQFF. DNA for the CDR3: TGTGCCAGCAGCTCCCCGTCCGGGACTAGCGGGAGGGGGGCCTACAATGAGCAGTTCTTC.

This clonotype was detected a few times. The chain uses TRBV29-1 and TRBJ2-2; possibly TRBD2 for D (7 bases). The CDR3 runs 17 residues. Trimming shortened V by 4 bases and J by 3 bases, and 21 bases separated the two germline ends. Germline values: CDR1 SQVTM, CDR2 ANQGSEA. The CDR3 DNA is TGCAGCGTTGCAGAAGAAACGGGGGGCGCCGACACCGGGGAGCTGTTTTTT. This gives the protein CSVAEETGGADTGELFF.

This clonotype appeared a few times. This chain joins TRBV10-3 and TRBJ2-3; 10 bases agree with TRBD2. CDR3 length equals 18 residues. Germline loops: CDR1 ENHRY, CDR2 SYGVKD. J lost 1 base, V lost 6 bases, and 13 bases had no gene match. This CDR3 reads CAIRPGKEAGGRTDTQYF. CDR3 nucleotides: TGTGCCATCAGGCCGGGAAAGGAAGCGGGAGGGCGCACAGATACGCAGTATTTT.

This clonotype has more than one count but fewer than ten. This chain's CDR3 is CASSQGSEDTQYF. The CDR3 DNA reads as TGTGCCAGCAGCCAGGGCTCGGAGGATACGCAGTATTTT. The chain has TRBV4-2 and TRBJ2-3; D unclear. Germline CDR1 LGHNA, CDR2 YNFKEQ. The CDR3 totals 13 residues. Deletions cut 3 bases from V and 6 bases from J, with 10 bases between.